These T cell receptor beta chains were read from a single sample in a study of radiation and T cells in renal cell carcinoma. Clones were read by immunoSEQ multiplex PCR, and TCRdb kept only the in-frame ones, dropping some. This sample carries 40,000 to 50,000 clones, roughly four fifths of them seen once, and the ten largest clones take 25% to 35%. The source was blood, collected from a patient whose treatment included radiotherapy and nephrectomy. These receptors all come from a woman aged 70-85 years with renal cell carcinoma. CDR3s include the opening cysteine and the closing phenylalanine or tryptophan. D genes are given only for firm matches. Expanded clones get a size class; other rows say once, few or many, or leave the size out.

j_gene: TRBJ2-7
len: 16
v_gene: TRBV11-2
d_gene: TRBD2
abundance: .
CDR3nt: TGTGCCAGCAGCGACGAGGGGGCTAGCGGGAGATACGAGCAGTACTTC
CDR3aa: CASSDEGASGRYEQYF

j_gene: TRBJ1-1
len: 14
v_gene: TRBV5-1
d_gene: .
abundance: .
CDR3nt: TGCGCCCCGAGCCCGGGGGAGGGAGACACTGAAGCTTTCTTT
CDR3aa: CAPSPGEGDTEAFF

j_gene: TRBJ1-1
len: 15
v_gene: TRBV6-5
d_gene: .
abundance: many
CDR3nt: TGTGCCAGCAGGGCCGGTAGGAGGAGGAACACTGAAGCTTTCTTT
CDR3aa: CASRAGRRRNTEAFF

j_gene: TRBJ2-7
len: 14
v_gene: TRBV5-1
d_gene: TRBD2
abundance: .
CDR3nt: TGCGCCAGCAGCTCGGGACTAGGTCTTGACGAGCAGTACTTC
CDR3aa: CASSSGLGLDEQYF

j_gene: TRBJ2-3
len: 15
v_gene: TRBV6-1
d_gene: .
abundance: .
CDR3nt: TGTGCCAGCTTACCAAGATGGGGGGCGGGAGATACGCAGTATTTT
CDR3aa: CASLPRWGAGDTQYF

j_gene: TRBJ1-1
len: 12
v_gene: TRBV6-6
d_gene: .
abundance: .
CDR3nt: TGTGCCAGCAGTCCTTCGGGAACTGAAGCTTTCTTT
CDR3aa: CASSPSGTEAFF

j_gene: TRBJ1-5
len: 15
v_gene: TRBV19
d_gene: TRBD1
abundance: .
CDR3nt: TGTGCCAGTAGTATAGACGGAAGGGGGCGCCAGCCCCAGCATTTT
CDR3aa: CASSIDGRGRQPQHF

j_gene: TRBJ2-1
len: 16
v_gene: TRBV19
d_gene: TRBD2
abundance: .
CDR3nt: TGTGCCAGTAGTCCCCGAGGACTAGCGGGAAGGAATGAGCAGTTCTTC
CDR3aa: CASSPRGLAGRNEQFF

j_gene: TRBJ2-1
len: 14
v_gene: TRBV5-1
d_gene: TRBD1
abundance: .
CDR3nt: TGCGCCAGCAGCTTCGGACAGGGGATAGATGAGCAGTTCTTC
CDR3aa: CASSFGQGIDEQFF

j_gene: TRBJ1-2
len: 14
v_gene: TRBV30
d_gene: .
abundance: .
CDR3nt: TGTGCCTGGAGTGTACCGGGGGGCGCCTGGGGCTACACCTTC
CDR3aa: CAWSVPGGAWGYTF

j_gene: TRBJ2-6
len: 14
v_gene: TRBV6-5
d_gene: TRBD1
abundance: .
CDR3nt: TGTGCCAGCAGTTACTCGACAGGGACCAACGTCCTGACTTTC
CDR3aa: CASSYSTGTNVLTF

j_gene: TRBJ2-7
len: 13
v_gene: TRBV27
d_gene: TRBD1
abundance: few
CDR3nt: TGTGCCAGCAGTTTACGACAGGGCTACGAGCAGTACTTC
CDR3aa: CASSLRQGYEQYF

j_gene: TRBJ2-5
len: 16
v_gene: TRBV30
d_gene: TRBD2
abundance: .
CDR3nt: TGTGCCTGGAGGAGTCTTGGAAGCGGGATCCAAGAGACCCAGTACTTC
CDR3aa: CAWRSLGSGIQETQYF

j_gene: TRBJ2-5
len: 13
v_gene: TRBV19
d_gene: TRBD1
abundance: .
CDR3nt: TGTGCCAGCGCCTGGACAGGGACGGAGACCCAGTACTTC
CDR3aa: CASAWTGTETQYF

j_gene: TRBJ2-6
len: 16
v_gene: TRBV18
d_gene: .
abundance: .
CDR3nt: TGTGCCAGCTCTCTCCAAACAGGCTCTGGGGCCAACGTCCTGACTTTC
CDR3aa: CASSLQTGSGANVLTF

j_gene: TRBJ1-2
len: 16
v_gene: TRBV19
d_gene: .
abundance: .
CDR3nt: TGTGCCAGTAGTATAGCGGCAGTAGGGTTCGGCTATGGCTACACCTTC
CDR3aa: CASSIAAVGFGYGYTF

j_gene: TRBJ1-4
len: 17
v_gene: TRBV6-1
d_gene: TRBD1
abundance: .
CDR3nt: TGTGCCAGCAGTGAAGCTAGAGGAACAGGGGGATATGAAAAACTGTTTTTT
CDR3aa: CASSEARGTGGYEKLFF